This T cell receptor (beta chain) was sequenced for a study of blood T cells in healthy people across ages. The CDR3 is 15 amino acids. The V and J ends lost 5 bases and 8 bases respectively, with 16 bases between them. Then a second PCR, running about 6 to 12 cycles, was carried out with a sample-barcoded 5' primer and a J-beta primer mix. TCRdb called the 5' RACE reads again in MiXCR, with one record for every CDR3 protein. The table records hundreds of thousands of distinct CDR3 sequences, around 50% of them present only once. This clonotype showed up many times. This clonotype originated in a woman older than 75 in good health. The chain combines TRBV12-3 or TRBV12-4 with TRBJ1-6, with D tentatively TRBD1 (6 bases). Input material: blood. CDR3 bases: TGTGCCAGCAGTCTGGGGGGGGCCCCATATTCACCCCTCCACTTT. It specifies CASSLGGAPYSPLHF.